The sequence of this T cell receptor (beta chain) was determined in a study of CD8 T cells in Susac syndrome. The RNA, roughly 0.45 to 1 ug, was put through reverse transcription using random hexamers. Multiplex PCR with immunoSEQ amplified the TCR beta CDR3 across 54 Vbeta and 13 Jbeta. MiXCR, applied by TCRdb to the immunoSEQ multiplex PCR reads, yields one record per CDR3 protein. The table includes about 160,000 distinct CDR3 sequences, just over 90% detected once. The sequence came from a human donor in good health. The sample taken for sequencing was CD4+ T cells from PBMCs.

CDR3: CATPGGTVYEQYF. The DNA of the CDR3 is TGTGCCACCCCAGGGGGAACGGTCTACGAGCAGTACTTC. V and J are TRBV24-1 and TRBJ2-7; the match to TRBD1 covers 7 bases. The CDR3 is 13 residues long. In germline, CDR1 is KGHDR, CDR2 SFDVKD. V lost 9 bases and J lost 3; bases outside the gene matches: 7.